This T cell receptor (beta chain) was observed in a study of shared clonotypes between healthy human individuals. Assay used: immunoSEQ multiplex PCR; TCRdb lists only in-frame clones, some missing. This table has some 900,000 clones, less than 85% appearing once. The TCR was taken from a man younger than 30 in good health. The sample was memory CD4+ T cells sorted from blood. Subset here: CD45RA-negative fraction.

CDR3 sequence reads: CASSPVAGQETQYF. The CDR3 DNA sequence: TGCGCCAGCAGCCCGGTCGCAGGACAAGAGACCCAGTACTTC. The V and J genes are TRBV5-1 and TRBJ2-5; D call uncertain. Trimming removed 4 bases at V and 2 bases at J, with 12 bases between. The CDR3 has 14 amino acids. Germline CDR1 is SGHRS and CDR2 is YFSETQ.